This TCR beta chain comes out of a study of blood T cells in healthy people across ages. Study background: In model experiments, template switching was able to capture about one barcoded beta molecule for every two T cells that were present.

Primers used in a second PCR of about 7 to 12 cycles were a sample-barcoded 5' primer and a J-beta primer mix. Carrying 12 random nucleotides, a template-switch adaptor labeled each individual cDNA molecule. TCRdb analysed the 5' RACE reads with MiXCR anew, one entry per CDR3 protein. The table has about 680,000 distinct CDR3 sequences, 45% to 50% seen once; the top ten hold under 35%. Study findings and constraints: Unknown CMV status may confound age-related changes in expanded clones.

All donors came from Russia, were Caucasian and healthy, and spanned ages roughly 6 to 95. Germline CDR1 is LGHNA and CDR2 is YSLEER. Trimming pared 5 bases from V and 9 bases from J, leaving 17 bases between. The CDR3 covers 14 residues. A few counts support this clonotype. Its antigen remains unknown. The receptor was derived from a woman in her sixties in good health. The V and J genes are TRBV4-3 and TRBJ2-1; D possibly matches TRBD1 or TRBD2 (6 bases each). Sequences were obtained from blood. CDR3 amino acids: CASSGRVGGGEQFF. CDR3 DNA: TGCGCCAGCAGCGGAAGGGTCGGGGGCGGTGAGCAGTTCTTC.